These 29 T cell receptor beta chains originate from one sample sequenced in a study of a mutant IDH1 vaccine in newly diagnosed glioma. The data were produced by immunoSEQ multiplex PCR, yet TCRdb's version contains in-frame clones alone and is incomplete. The sample holds 24,000 or so clones, 80% to 85% seen once. Documented time point: week 47, end of study. The study gave 300 ug of mutant IDH1 20-mer peptide per vaccine dose, with topical imiquimod. Antigens of these TCRs are unknown. This sample comprised PBMCs, obtained from a glioma patient whose treatment included an IDH1 peptide vaccine. The receptor source for this set is a man aged 35 to 55 with glioma.

The chain is built from TRBV5-3 and TRBJ1-1, with TRBD1 identical over 8 bases. TRBV5-3 qualifies as an ORF whose function is uncertain. J lost 3 bases, V lost 5 bases, and 9 bases had no gene match. This CDR3 contains 15 residues. The CDR3 bases are TGTGCCAGAAGGCGAGCAGGGGGCAAGGACACTGAAGCTTTCTTT. Protein sequence: CARRRAGGKDTEAFF.

V is TRBV5-1 and J is TRBJ1-2; the D is unclear. The CDR3 has 10 amino acids. Per the germline V gene, CDR1 is SGHRS and CDR2 is YFSETQ. The V gene lost 1 base and the J gene lost 5 bases, with 0 bases spanning the gap. CDR3 DNA sequence: TGCGCCAGCAGCTTGTATGGCTACACCTTC. It is translated as CASSLYGYTF.

The V call is TRBV7-2, the J call TRBJ1-2; maybe TRBD1 (6 bases). The CDR3 length is 14 residues. Deletions cut 0 bases from V and 3 bases from J, with 8 bases between. Germline V CDR1 and CDR2: SGHTA, FQGNSA. The CDR3 protein is CASSLAAGDYGYTF. The CDR3 nucleotides read TGTGCCAGCAGCTTAGCGGCAGGGGACTATGGCTACACCTTC.

V usage is TRBV27 and J usage is TRBJ2-1; D may correspond to TRBD1 or TRBD2 (6 bases each). V was trimmed by 1 base and J by 8 bases, leaving 21 bases between them. CDR1 is MNHEY and CDR2 is SMNVEV in the germline V gene (reference sequence). There are 17 residues in the CDR3. Here the CDR3 reads CASSLWERGPGFDEQFF. In DNA form, the CDR3 reads TGTGCCAGCAGTTTATGGGAACGGGGGCCCGGTTTCGATGAGCAGTTCTTC.

This clone has only one observation. The V gene is TRBV5-5, the J gene TRBJ1-1; TRBD1 might be the D (6 bases). Trimming pared 4 bases from V and 8 bases from J, leaving 18 bases between. The CDR3 sequence is 14 residues long. Germline V gene sequence: CDR1 SGHKS, CDR2 YYEKEE (reference sequence). Written as DNA, the CDR3 is TGTGCCAGCAGCCCGATGGGGGGGGGCGGCGAAGCTTTCTTT. This encodes CASSPMGGGGEAFF.

This clone was observed once. This chain links TRBV7-9 with TRBJ1-2; a possible D gene is TRBD1 (6 bases). The CDR3 runs to 16 residues. V was shortened by 1 base and J by 0 bases, with 12 bases between the two germline ends. Germline values: CDR1 SEHNR, CDR2 FQNEAQ (reference sequence). CDR3 loop: CASSLGAEGANYGYTF. The CDR3 nucleotides read TGTGCCAGCAGCTTAGGGGCAGAGGGGGCTAACTATGGCTACACCTTC.

The chain is built from TRBV4-2 and TRBJ2-3; either TRBD1 or TRBD2 may fit D (5 bases each). The germline gives CDR1 LGHNA, CDR2 YNFKEQ. CDR3 length: 15 amino acids. Deletions cut 4 bases from V and 4 bases from J, with 15 bases between. The DNA of the CDR3 is TGTGCCAGCAGCCCGGACCATTGGGGGTCAGATACGCAGTATTTT. Translated, it gives CASSPDHWGSDTQYF.

J is TRBJ1-1 and V is TRBV18; no reliable D call. The CDR3 loop spans 12 amino acids. Germline V gene lookup returns CDR1 KGHSH and CDR2 LQKENI. The V and J ends lost 2 bases and 5 bases respectively, with 6 bases between them. The CDR3 DNA reads TGTGCCAGCTCACCAGTAGGGACTGAAGCTTTCTTT. It is translated as CASSPVGTEAFF.

The gene calls are TRBV5-4 and TRBJ2-3, with a weak D call TRBD1 (6 bases). The germline V gene has CDR1 SGHNT and CDR2 YYREEE (reference sequence). V lost 5 bases and J lost 6, with 16 bases in between. This CDR3 comprises 14 residues. The CDR3 here is CASSQQGAADTQYF. The DNA of the CDR3 is TGTGCCAGCAGTCAACAGGGAGCGGCGGATACGCAGTATTTT.

This clone was counted a few times. V and J are TRBV29-1 and TRBJ2-5; TRBD1 or TRBD2 may be the D gene (5 bases each). The V end lost 4 bases, the J end lost 2 bases, and 26 bases lay between the germline ends. The CDR3 runs to 18 residues. Germline V gives CDR1 SQVTM, CDR2 ANQGSEA. CDR3 nucleotide sequence: TGCAGCGTTGTGAGGACATGGACTTCATTAGGAATTCAAGAGACCCAGTACTTC. It encodes CSVVRTWTSLGIQETQYF.

The gene calls are TRBV7-9 and TRBJ2-4; weak D call: TRBD1 (7 bases). CDR3 length: 14 residues. V lost 6 bases and J 7 bases, leaving 16 bases between the germline ends. Germline loops: CDR1 SEHNR, CDR2 FQNEAQ (reference sequence). As DNA, the CDR3 is TGTGCCAGCAGTTCTGACAGGGAGGCGAACATTCAGTACTTC. Its translation is CASSSDREANIQYF.

The V call is TRBV9, the J call TRBJ1-4, with 7 nucleotides matching TRBD1. V shed 2 bases, J shed 8 bases, and the junction held 3 bases outside the gene matches. The CDR3 consists of 13 residues. Germline CDR1 SGDLS, CDR2 YYNGEE. CDR3 coding DNA: TGTGCCAGCAGCGTCTCCAGGGGGGAAAAACTGTTTTTT. This encodes CASSVSRGEKLFF.

This chain connects TRBV6-1 to TRBJ1-5; maybe TRBD1 (5 bases). CDR3 length: 14 amino acids. Germline V gene data show CDR1 as MNHNS and CDR2 as SASEGT. Deletions cut 4 bases from V and 3 bases from J, with 10 bases between. CDR3 nucleotide sequence: TGTGCCAGCAGTGTTTGGGGGTTCAATCAGCCCCAGCATTTT. As protein: CASSVWGFNQPQHF.

This clone rates as medium-sized. The chain links TRBV9 to TRBJ2-7; D perhaps matches TRBD2 (5 bases). The V gene lost 0 bases and the J gene lost 2 bases, with 12 bases spanning the gap. This CDR3 is built from 15 residues. CDR1 and CDR2 from the germline V gene are SGDLS and YYNGEE. The CDR3 sequence: CASSVASGVAYEQYF. The CDR3 nucleotides read TGTGCCAGCAGCGTAGCATCCGGGGTAGCCTACGAGCAGTACTTC.

The V call is TRBV18, the J call TRBJ2-5; 7 bases fit TRBD1. Trimming removed 2 bases from V and 4 bases from J; junction bases left unmatched: 7. This CDR3 is 15 amino acids long. Germline CDR1 is KGHSH and CDR2 is LQKENI. This chain's CDR3 is CASSPRGPQGETQYF. For the CDR3, the DNA is TGTGCCAGCTCACCAAGGGGGCCCCAGGGAGAGACCCAGTACTTC.

The chain employs TRBV7-3 and TRBJ1-2; tentative D call: TRBD1 (5 bases). The germline V and J ends were trimmed by 5 bases and 4 bases, with 11 bases remaining between them. This CDR3 has 13 amino acids. Per the germline V gene, CDR1 is SGHTA and CDR2 is FQGTGA. The CDR3 DNA is TGTGCCAGCAGCCTTGACAGATCCTATGGCTACACCTTC. Translating it yields CASSLDRSYGYTF.

The V and J genes are TRBV19 and TRBJ2-7, with 9 bases fitting TRBD2. Germline CDR1 is LNHDA and CDR2 is SQIVND (reference sequence). The CDR3 has 16 amino acids. V was clipped by 6 bases and J by 6 bases; unmatched bases: 15. The CDR3 reads CASRVTSGQKGIEQYF. The CDR3 DNA reads as TGTGCCAGTAGGGTTACTAGCGGGCAAAAAGGGATCGAGCAGTACTTC.

CDR3 sequence: CASRTNRVYSNQPQHF. CDR3 sequence (DNA): TGCGCCAGCAGGACCAATAGGGTATATAGCAATCAGCCCCAGCATTTT. The J gene is TRBJ1-5, the V gene TRBV23-1; D not resolved. TRBV23-1 is recorded as an ORF, its role being uncertain. The CDR3 is made up of 16 amino acids. Trimming cost V 6 bases and J 0 bases, with 15 bases left between them.

V is TRBV5-1 and J is TRBJ1-1; a possible D gene is TRBD1 (6 bases). This CDR3 has 15 amino acids. The germline V and J ends were trimmed by 0 bases and 1 base, with 10 bases remaining between them. Germline assignment: CDR1 SGHRS and CDR2 YFSETQ. Written as DNA, the CDR3 is TGCGCCAGCAGCTTGGCTTTACAGGGGAACACTGAAGCTTTCTTT. Its translation: CASSLALQGNTEAFF.

The chain uses TRBV7-9 and TRBJ2-7, with D uncertain. Germline assignment: CDR1 SEHNR and CDR2 FQNEAQ (reference sequence). The length of the CDR3 is 12 residues. Between the trimmed V and J ends, which lost 1 base and 6 bases, there was a span of 7 bases. CDR3 nucleotides: TGTGCCAGCAGCTTAGGGTATTTCGAGCAGTACTTC. Its protein is CASSLGYFEQYF.

The V gene is TRBV7-2, the J gene TRBJ2-1; 9 bases align to TRBD2. The length of the CDR3 is 12 residues. Germline trimming cut 5 bases from V and 16 bases from J; bases unmatched to any gene: 9. Per germline, CDR1 SGHTA and CDR2 FQGNSA. The CDR3 DNA sequence: TGTGCCAGCAGCCCAGGGGTAGCGGGAGAATTCTTC. It encodes CASSPGVAGEFF. Full variable domain (remainder filled in from reference TRBV7-2 and TRBJ2-1): GAGVSQSPSNKVTEKGKDVELRCDPISGHTALYWYRQSLGQGLEFLIYFQGNSAPDKSGLPSDRFSAERTGGSVSTLTIQRTQQEDSAVYLCASSPGVAGEFFGPGTRLTVL.

The V and J genes are TRBV6-5 and TRBJ1-1, with D possibly being TRBD1 (5 bases). V shed 6 bases and J shed 0 bases, with 8 bases lying between them. The V gene's germline CDR1 is MNHEY and CDR2 SVGAGI. The CDR3 has 13 residues. CDR3 sequence reads: CASRQGMNTEAFF. The CDR3, as DNA: TGTGCCAGCAGGCAGGGCATGAACACTGAAGCTTTCTTT.

The CDR3 sequence: CAISEPEQGYNEQFF. CDR3 nucleotide sequence: TGTGCCATCAGTGAGCCGGAACAGGGGTACAATGAGCAGTTCTTC. This rearrangement joins TRBV10-3 to TRBJ2-1, with 7 bases fitting TRBD1. This CDR3 has 15 residues. Trimming at V came to 2 bases and at J to 4 bases, leaving 5 bases not matched to a gene. The germline gives CDR1 ENHRY, CDR2 SYGVKD.

This chain uses TRBV7-2 with TRBJ2-5; no firm D call. Trimming pared 1 base from V and 4 bases from J, leaving 7 bases between. This CDR3 comprises 13 residues. CDR1 SGHTA and CDR2 FQGNSA come from the germline V gene. DNA for the CDR3: TGTGCCAGCAGCTTAGTTTACGGAGAGACCCAGTACTTC. Translated: CASSLVYGETQYF.

This clone was observed once. The chain is built from TRBV7-8 and TRBJ2-5; 10 bases are a match to TRBD1. The last part of the DNA fits TRBJ2-7 better; the J call may be wrong. Germline V gives CDR1 SGHVS, CDR2 FQNEAQ. This CDR3 is 15 amino acids long. The CDR3 nucleotides read TGTGCCAGCAGCTCTGACAGGGGGCGGTACAGCGAGCAGTACTTC. It codes for CASSSDRGRYSEQYF.

This clone occurred a few times. The V call is TRBV5-1, the J call TRBJ1-5; D is unclear. Trimming shortened V by 0 bases and J by 4 bases, and 8 bases separated the two germline ends. The CDR3 is made up of 14 amino acids. Germline-derived CDR1 and CDR2 are SGHRS and YFSETQ. The CDR3, as DNA: TGCGCCAGCAGCTTGGAAGGCAGGAATCAGCCCCAGCATTTT. Its translation: CASSLEGRNQPQHF.

The gene calls are TRBV6-5 and TRBJ2-1; 10 bases match TRBD2. The CDR3 is 16 amino acids. Germline V gene data show CDR1 as MNHEY and CDR2 as SVGAGI. Trimming cost V 0 bases and J 10 bases; bases outside gene matches: 9. The CDR3: CASSYSSLAGVQEQFF. The CDR3 bases are TGTGCCAGCAGTTACTCGTCCCTAGCGGGAGTACAGGAGCAGTTCTTC.

The gene calls are TRBV2 and TRBJ1-5; 9 bases are shared with TRBD1. Trimming at V came to 5 bases and at J to 2 bases, leaving 7 bases not matched to a gene. Germline V gene lookup returns CDR1 SNHLY and CDR2 FYNNEI. The CDR3 length is 16 residues. This chain's CDR3 is CASSSTGGLGNQPQHF. The CDR3, as DNA: TGTGCCAGCAGTTCTACAGGGGGCCTTGGCAATCAGCCCCAGCATTTT.

This clone was observed a single time. This chain connects TRBV10-3 to TRBJ2-5; no reliable D call. The CDR3 is 16 amino acids. With 4 bases removed from V and 5 bases from J, the gap between germline ends came to 20 bases. The germline V gene encodes CDR1 ENHRY and CDR2 SYGVKD. The chain's CDR3 is CAISGPEPDQVETQYF. In DNA, the CDR3 is TGTGCCATCAGTGGACCCGAGCCCGACCAAGTGGAGACCCAGTACTTC.